Following are 13 T cell receptor beta chains from one sample sequenced in a study of cytomegalovirus exposure and HLA in healthy donors. The PCR made use of 60 Vbeta and 13 Jbeta primers. Libraries were prepared by immunoSEQ multiplex PCR; TCRdb keeps only in-frame clonotypes and omits some of them. The table includes approximately 120,000 clones, 85% to 90% detected once. Sequencing was carried out using PBMCs. The source of these receptors is a woman between 25 and 40 years old in good health and CMV-seropositive.

This clone appeared a single time. The chain is built from TRBV9 and TRBJ2-7; tentatively, D is TRBD2 (6 bases). The CDR3 consists of 16 residues. Trimming shortened V by 2 bases and J by 3 bases, and 18 bases separated the two germline ends. Germline V gene data show CDR1 as SGDLS and CDR2 as YYNGEE. The CDR3 loop reads CASSVSSGLPFYEQYF. In DNA form, the CDR3 reads TGTGCCAGCAGCGTTTCATCGGGACTGCCGTTCTACGAGCAGTACTTC.

This chain joins TRBV6-6 and TRBJ1-1, with D uncertain. The V and J ends lost 5 bases and 4 bases respectively, with 14 bases between them. The CDR3 length is 14 residues. In germline, CDR1 is MNHNY, CDR2 SVGAGI (reference sequence). The CDR3 nucleotides are TGTGCCAGCAGTCCCTTTTCGGGATCCACTGAAGCTTTCTTT. As protein: CASSPFSGSTEAFF.

This sequence joins TRBV6-6 and TRBJ2-7, with TRBD1 matching 12 bases. The junction had 11 bases not matched to a gene; V was cut back by 6 bases and J by 5 bases. The germline gives CDR1 MNHNY, CDR2 SVGAGI (reference sequence). This CDR3 has 16 amino acids. DNA for the CDR3: TGTGCCAGCAGCCTCCCGGGACAGGGGGCGGAGGACGAGCAGTACTTC. This translates into CASSLPGQGAEDEQYF.

The chain employs TRBV6-5 and TRBJ1-2, with D possibly matching TRBD1 (5 bases). The length of the CDR3 is 13 residues. Germline lookup yields CDR1 MNHEY and CDR2 SVGAGI. Trimming pared 6 bases from V and 2 bases from J, leaving 10 bases between. CDR3 in amino acids: CASRDNGNYGYTF. CDR3 nucleotides: TGTGCCAGCAGGGACAATGGGAACTATGGCTACACCTTC.

The V and J genes are TRBV28 and TRBJ2-7; D uncertain. The CDR3 spans 12 residues. Deletions cut 5 bases from V and 2 bases from J, with 7 bases between. The germline V gene has CDR1 MDHEN and CDR2 SYDVKM. The CDR3 loop is CASSVVTYEQYF. The CDR3 DNA reads as TGTGCCAGCAGTGTTGTCACCTACGAGCAGTACTTC.

The chain is built from TRBV18 and TRBJ1-5; 9 nucleotides match TRBD1. J lost 4 bases, V lost 3 bases, and 1 base had no gene match. This CDR3 is 14 amino acids long. Germline V CDR1 and CDR2: KGHSH, LQKENI. The CDR3 here is CASSPDRGNQPQHF. The CDR3 coding sequence is TGTGCCAGCTCACCGGACAGGGGTAATCAGCCCCAGCATTTT.

The chain recombines TRBV5-4 with TRBJ1-1; TRBD1 agrees at 10 bases. The CDR3 is 16 residues long. Germline V gene data show CDR1 as SGHNT and CDR2 as YYREEE (reference sequence). V dropped 2 bases and J dropped 0; count of bases not matched to a gene: 4. The DNA of the CDR3 is TGTGCCAGCAGCTTTGGGACAGGGGTCCTGAACACTGAAGCTTTCTTT. Its protein is CASSFGTGVLNTEAFF.

CDR3 protein: CASSEGLSGYGYTF. The CDR3 DNA is TGTGCCAGCAGCGAGGGCCTGTCTGGCTATGGCTACACCTTC. J is TRBJ1-2 and V is TRBV7-9; no definite D call. In germline, CDR1 is SEHNR, CDR2 FQNEAQ (reference sequence). V lost 5 bases to trimming and J lost 4 bases, with 14 bases between them. This CDR3 has 14 residues.

The chain has TRBV20-1 and TRBJ2-7; a possible D gene is TRBD1 (5 bases). Germline CDR1 reads DFQATT; CDR2 reads SNEGSKA (reference sequence). The germline V and J ends were trimmed by 3 bases and 6 bases, with 9 bases remaining between them. This CDR3 contains 11 residues. The CDR3 nucleotides read TGCAGTGCTAGGGGCAGGGCCGAGCAGTACTTC. This codes for CSARGRAEQYF.

This chain uses TRBV6-5 with TRBJ2-3; 7 nucleotides line up with TRBD2. Germline loops: CDR1 MNHEY, CDR2 SVGAGI. There are 14 residues in the CDR3. Germline trimming cut 6 bases from V and 5 bases from J; bases unmatched to any gene: 8. The chain's CDR3 is CASRMAGDRDTQYF. CDR3 DNA sequence: TGTGCCAGCAGAATGGCGGGGGATAGAGATACGCAGTATTTT.

The chain employs TRBV5-1 and TRBJ2-1; no definite D call. The length of the CDR3 is 16 residues. V lost 0 bases to trimming and J lost 4 bases, with 14 bases between them. From germline, CDR1 is SGHRS and CDR2 YFSETQ. CDR3 region: CASSLAWRPGYNEQFF. The CDR3 DNA follows: TGCGCCAGCAGCTTGGCCTGGCGCCCCGGGTACAATGAGCAGTTCTTC. The whole variable domain, remainder taken from reference TRBV5-1 and TRBJ2-1, is KAGVTQTPRYLIKTRGQQVTLSCSPISGHRSVSWYQQTPGQGLQFLFEYFSETQRNKGNFPGRFSGRQFSNSRSEMNVSTLELGDSALYLCASSLAWRPGYNEQFFGPGTRLTVL.

This chain joins TRBV6-1 and TRBJ2-7; 8 bases agree with TRBD2. The CDR3 has 18 residues. Trimming removed 3 bases from V and 0 bases from J; junction bases left unmatched: 13. Germline V gene data show CDR1 as MNHNS and CDR2 as SASEGT. The CDR3 reads CASSESTLLAASSYEQYF. In DNA, the CDR3 is TGTGCCAGCAGTGAGAGCACCCTACTAGCGGCTTCCTCCTACGAGCAGTACTTC.

Concerning this clone itself: Other DNA sequences in the same sample also yield this CDR3. Here the CDR3 DNA reads TGTGCCAGCAGCGTAGGGAGGGACACTGAAGCTTTCTTT. It yields the protein CASSVGRDTEAFF. The chain carries TRBV9 and TRBJ1-1; the D is unclear. Looked up from germline, CDR1 is SGDLS and CDR2 is YYNGEE. CDR3 length: 13 residues. V lost 0 bases, J lost 3 bases, and 6 bases lay in between.